Each of the 26 T cell receptor beta chains below was sequenced from the same sample in a study of CD8+ T cells in alopecia areata. Sample treatment: oral pan-JAK inhibitor, 5-10 mg twice daily. Isolated RNA was reverse transcribed into cDNA used as the sequencing template. Profiling relied on immunoSEQ multiplex PCR, and the TCRdb table lists in-frame clones only, not all of them. Of about 180,000 clones listed, around half were seen once; the top ten hold more than 10%. Sequences were derived from CD8+ T cells sorted from blood, sampled at week 24, from a patient treated with tofacitinib. Receptors were obtained from a human donor with alopecia areata.

The rearrangement uses TRBV25-1 and TRBJ1-4; TRBD1 is a possible D gene (5 bases). The germline V gene has CDR1 MGHDK and CDR2 SYGVNS. Trimming cost V 0 bases and J 4 bases, with 18 bases left between them. The CDR3 consists of 18 residues. CDR3 region: CASSEYRGTGTDNEKLFF. CDR3 sequence (DNA): TGTGCCAGCAGTGAATATAGGGGCACCGGCACGGATAATGAAAAACTGTTTTTT.

The rearrangement uses TRBV19 and TRBJ1-1; no reliable D call. Germline CDR1 reads LNHDA; CDR2 reads SQIVND (reference sequence). There are 11 residues in the CDR3. Trimming pared 5 bases from V and 2 bases from J, leaving 3 bases between. CDR3 loop: CASSHNTEAFF. The CDR3 DNA reads TGTGCCAGTAGTCATAACACTGAAGCTTTCTTT.

The chain combines TRBV29-1 with TRBJ2-2; D is unresolved. The V gene's germline CDR1 is SQVTM and CDR2 ANQGSEA. The CDR3 covers 13 residues. Trimming shortened V by 4 bases and J by 4 bases, and 10 bases separated the two germline ends. This CDR3 reads CSVGQLGTGELFF. CDR3 sequence (DNA): TGCAGCGTTGGTCAGCTTGGCACCGGGGAGCTGTTTTTT.

The V gene is TRBV5-6, the J gene TRBJ2-1, with TRBD2 identical over 13 bases. The germline V gene encodes CDR1 SGHDT and CDR2 YYEEEE. J lost 9 bases, V lost 2 bases, and 8 bases had no gene match. The CDR3 runs to 16 residues. The CDR3, as DNA: TGTGCCAGCAGCTTTGGTACTAGCGGGGGGGCCGGTGAGCAGTTCTTC. Encoded protein: CASSFGTSGGAGEQFF.

The chain uses TRBV29-1 and TRBJ2-7, with TRBD1 matching over 7 bases. This CDR3 has 13 residues. The V and J ends lost 3 bases and 3 bases, in that order; junction bases with no gene match: 5. Germline V gene data show CDR1 as SQVTM and CDR2 as ANQGSEA. CDR3 loop: CSVDSGTDYEQYF. In nucleotides, the CDR3 is TGCAGCGTTGATTCCGGGACAGACTACGAGCAGTACTTC.

The genes are TRBV30 and TRBJ2-7, with D possibly being TRBD1 or TRBD2 (5 bases each). This CDR3 is 12 amino acids long. CDR1 is GTSNPN and CDR2 is SVGIG in the germline V gene (reference sequence). Deletions cut 4 bases from V and 1 base from J, with 8 bases between. The CDR3 loop reads CAWTGSSYEQYF. DNA for the CDR3: TGTGCCTGGACAGGGAGTTCCTACGAGCAGTACTTC.

This rearrangement joins TRBV30 to TRBJ1-2; TRBD1 agrees at 8 bases. With 3 bases clipped from V and 8 bases from J, the junction kept 8 bases outside the gene matches. Germline CDR1 and CDR2: GTSNPN and SVGIG (reference sequence). The CDR3 sequence is 13 residues long. CDR3 DNA sequence: TGTGCCTGGAGAAAGGACAGGGATGGAGGCTACACCTTC. Protein: CAWRKDRDGGYTF.

This sequence joins TRBV7-6 and TRBJ2-3; D may be TRBD1 (5 bases). This CDR3 has 15 amino acids. Germline lookup yields CDR1 SGHVS and CDR2 FNYEAQ. The V and J ends lost 1 base and 2 bases respectively, with 10 bases between them. The chain's CDR3 is CASSLGRGYTDTQYF. The CDR3 DNA reads TGTGCCAGCAGCTTAGGTAGGGGATACACAGATACGCAGTATTTT.

The chain employs TRBV7-6 and TRBJ2-5, with D perhaps matching TRBD1 or TRBD2 (6 bases each). This CDR3 is 15 amino acids long. The germline CDR1 and CDR2 sequences are SGHVS and FNYEAQ. The ends were cut back, 2 bases at V and 3 bases at J, with 13 bases in the middle. Written as DNA, the CDR3 is TGTGCCAGCAGCTTAACGTTGAGGGGGGAAGAGACCCAGTACTTC. Translating gives CASSLTLRGEETQYF.

This clone was counted a few times. The rearrangement links TRBV6-6 to TRBJ1-1; tentative D call: TRBD1 (6 bases). Germline V gene sequence: CDR1 MNHNY, CDR2 SVGAGI (reference sequence). Trimming removed 7 bases at V and 7 bases at J, with 7 bases between. The CDR3 runs 10 residues. Here the CDR3 reads CASKGGEAFF. CDR3 nucleotide sequence: TGTGCCAGCAAAGGGGGTGAAGCTTTCTTT.

To note about this clone: The sample carries other DNA sequences with the same CDR3. This rearrangement joins TRBV13 to TRBJ1-1; a possible D gene is TRBD1 (5 bases). Trimming stripped 1 base from V and 5 bases from J, with 11 bases between. CDR1 is PRHDT, CDR2 FYEKMQ, per germline (reference sequence). This CDR3 spans 14 amino acids. The CDR3 loop reads CASSLAGGNTEAFF. Written as DNA, the CDR3 is TGTGCCAGCAGCTTAGCCGGGGGAAATACTGAAGCTTTCTTT.

V usage is TRBV30 and J usage is TRBJ1-5; 9 nucleotides line up with TRBD1. This CDR3 spans 15 amino acids. V dropped 1 base and J dropped 4; count of bases not matched to a gene: 5. Germline CDR1 and CDR2: GTSNPN and SVGIG (reference sequence). Here the CDR3 DNA reads TGTGCCTGGAGTGCTCCGGGACAGGGAAATCAGCCCCAGCATTTT. Translated: CAWSAPGQGNQPQHF.

The chain combines TRBV4-1 with TRBJ2-7, with D possibly being TRBD1 or TRBD2 (5 bases each). CDR1 and CDR2 from the germline V gene are MGHRA and YSYEKL. The CDR3 length is 15 residues. The germline V and J ends were trimmed by 1 base and 0 bases, with 10 bases remaining between them. The CDR3 DNA is TGCGCCAGCAGCCAAGTGGGGACGGTCTCCTACGAGCAGTACTTC. It is translated as CASSQVGTVSYEQYF.

A few counts support this clone. The J gene is TRBJ2-7, the V gene TRBV29-1, with D possibly being TRBD1 or TRBD2 (6 bases each). The CDR3 sequence is 14 residues long. Trimming removed 3 bases from V and 2 bases from J, with 14 bases in between. Germline V gene data show CDR1 as SQVTM and CDR2 as ANQGSEA. The CDR3 sequence: CSVEGAGRPYEQYF. The CDR3 DNA reads as TGCAGCGTTGAGGGGGCGGGACGGCCCTACGAGCAGTACTTC.

The chain uses TRBV30 and TRBJ2-2, with TRBD1 identical over 7 bases. This CDR3 is 12 amino acids long. Trimming at V came to 4 bases and at J to 7 bases, leaving 3 bases not matched to a gene. Per germline, CDR1 GTSNPN and CDR2 SVGIG (reference sequence). The CDR3 region has the DNA TGTGCCTGGAATTACAGGGGCGGGGAGCTGTTTTTT. Translated, it gives CAWNYRGGELFF.

This chain uses TRBV6-5 with TRBJ1-2; no firm D call. The CDR3 is 13 amino acids. V was cut by 4 bases and J by 6 bases, with 12 bases left in between. The germline V gene has CDR1 MNHEY and CDR2 SVGAGI. The CDR3 bases are TGTGCCAGCAGTTTGGCCGGGGTAGATGGCTACACCTTC. This sequence encodes CASSLAGVDGYTF.

This clone occurred a few times. The chain combines TRBV9 with TRBJ2-1; D is unclear. CDR3 length: 14 residues. Looked up from germline, CDR1 is SGDLS and CDR2 is YYNGEE. Deletions cut 2 bases from V and 1 base from J, with 7 bases between. CDR3 region: CASSVPTSYNEQFF. CDR3 coding DNA: TGTGCCAGCAGCGTTCCTACTTCCTACAATGAGCAGTTCTTC.

This clone was detected only a few times. CDR3 in DNA: TGCAGCGTCGAATGGGTTACAGGGAGGGATACTAACTATGGCTACACCTTC. Its translation is CSVEWVTGRDTNYGYTF. The chain couples TRBV29-1 to TRBJ1-2; possible D gene TRBD1, 6 bases. In germline, CDR1 is SQVTM, CDR2 ANQGSEA. V was trimmed by 6 bases and J by 0 bases, leaving 23 bases between them. The CDR3 sequence is 17 residues long.

This clone was seen a handful of times. The V gene is TRBV7-8, the J gene TRBJ2-3, with D perhaps TRBD2 (6 bases). The CDR3 spans 17 residues. V shed 4 bases and J shed 2 bases, with 19 bases lying between them. Germline CDR1 SGHVS, CDR2 FQNEAQ. CDR3 bases: TGTGCCAGCAGCTGGATACTTTCCGGGGGACCCACAGATACGCAGTATTTT. It codes for CASSWILSGGPTDTQYF. Looking up the rest from reference TRBV7-8 and TRBJ2-3 gives the full variable domain: GAGVSQSPRYKVAKRGQDVALRCDPISGHVSLFWYQQALGQGPEFLTYFQNEAQLDKSGLPSDRFFAERPEGSVSTLKIQRTQQEDSAVYLCASSWILSGGPTDTQYFGPGTRLTVL.

The chain links TRBV30 to TRBJ2-1; D is ambiguous. V lost 6 bases and J lost 10, with 10 bases in between. CDR1 is GTSNPN, CDR2 SVGIG, per germline (reference sequence). This CDR3 region has 10 residues. The chain's CDR3 is CACEMGEQFF. The CDR3 DNA is TGTGCCTGCGAGATGGGGGAGCAGTTCTTC.

Here the CDR3 reads CASSYGQARQPQHF. CDR3 nucleotide sequence: TGTGCCAGCAGCTACGGACAAGCCCGCCAGCCCCAGCATTTT. This rearrangement joins TRBV7-9 to TRBJ1-5, with a weak D call TRBD1 (5 bases). The germline CDR1 and CDR2 sequences are SEHNR and FQNEAQ (reference sequence). CDR3 length equals 14 residues. Trimming shortened V by 4 bases and J by 7 bases, and 14 bases separated the two germline ends.

This chain joins TRBV2 and TRBJ2-1; D ambiguous. Germline V gene lookup returns CDR1 SNHLY and CDR2 FYNNEI. V was clipped by 3 bases and J by 5 bases, with 11 bases between them. This CDR3 spans 14 amino acids. For the CDR3, the DNA is TGTGCCAGCAGTGACGGCAGGTACGACAATGAGCAGTTCTTC. Translated: CASSDGRYDNEQFF.

The CDR3 DNA follows: TGTGCCTGGAGTGTACTAAACAATGAGCAGTTCTTC. It specifies CAWSVLNNEQFF. V gene TRBV30 combines with J gene TRBJ2-1; no reliable D call. The germline V and J ends were trimmed by 0 bases and 5 bases, with 5 bases remaining between them. Germline V CDR1 and CDR2: GTSNPN, SVGIG (reference sequence). CDR3 length equals 12 residues. Based on the CDR3 plus reference TRBV30 and TRBJ2-1, the full variable domain is SQTIHQWPATLVQPVGSPLSLECTVEGTSNPNLYWYRQAAGRGLQLLFYSVGIGQISSEVPQNLSASRPQDRQFILSSKKLLLSDSGFYLCAWSVLNNEQFFGPGTRLTVL.

The chain couples TRBV9 to TRBJ2-2; weak D call: TRBD2 (5 bases). Germline values: CDR1 SGDLS, CDR2 YYNGEE. V lost 4 bases and J lost 9, with 19 bases in between. There are 15 residues in the CDR3. Here the CDR3 DNA reads TGTGCCAGCAGCTTGTCAACCGGGGATCCACGGGAGCTGTTTTTT. Protein product: CASSLSTGDPRELFF. The complete variable domain, with remaining parts taken from reference TRBV9 and TRBJ2-2, reads DSGVTQTPKHLITATGQRVTLRCSPRSGDLSVYWYQQSLDQGLQFLIQYYNGEERAKGNILERFSAQQFPDLHSELNLSSLELGDSALYFCASSLSTGDPRELFFGEGSRLTVL.

V and J are TRBV4-1 and TRBJ2-3; D is ambiguous. CDR3 length: 12 amino acids. Trimming stripped 2 bases from V and 6 bases from J, with 6 bases between. Looked up from germline, CDR1 is MGHRA and CDR2 is YSYEKL. CDR3 nucleotides: TGCGCCAGCAGCCAACTCGGGGATACGCAGTATTTT. Its translation: CASSQLGDTQYF.

This clone was observed a few times. The chain has TRBV7-2 and TRBJ2-4, with TRBD1 matching over 10 bases. With V trimmed by 0 bases and J by 7 bases, 9 bases remained unmatched. CDR1 and CDR2 (germline): SGHTA, FQGNSA. This CDR3 region has 17 residues. CDR3 in amino acids: CASSLAGLGQGPNIQYF. For the CDR3, the DNA is TGTGCCAGCAGCTTAGCGGGTTTGGGACAGGGGCCCAACATTCAGTACTTC. The variable domain in full, completed from reference TRBV7-2 and TRBJ2-4, reads GAGVSQSPSNKVTEKGKDVELRCDPISGHTALYWYRQSLGQGLEFLIYFQGNSAPDKSGLPSDRFSAERTGGSVSTLTIQRTQQEDSAVYLCASSLAGLGQGPNIQYFGAGTRLSVL.